Here is one T cell receptor (beta chain) with its context. No cognate antigen has been identified for it. Within one base of it there is no much larger clone, and no base qualities were kept. Library creation used the immunoSEQ multiplex PCR assay. The multiplex PCR relied on a mix of 60 forward primers for TCR Vbeta segments and 13 reverse primers for TCR Jbeta segments. The CDR3 region of rearranged TCR beta genes was amplified from genomic DNA by a multiplex PCR assay. The amplified TCR beta libraries were sequenced on the Illumina HiSeq System as 87-base-pair reads. The original methods were these. Across the 600 to 700 repertoires, a later analysis counted roughly 84 million unique TCR beta chains, approximately 10 million of which were shared by at least two donors. A nearest-neighbor algorithm error-corrected the raw reads and collapsed the reads into unique sequences, merging closely related sequences to remove PCR and sequencing errors. CDR3 sequences were aligned to IMGT reference sequences to assign V, D and J gene segments. For a sequence to be retained, at least a six-nucleotide match to both a V gene segment and a J gene segment was required. Rearrangements were classified as productive when the CDR3 lacked stop codons and remained in frame with V and J, and all other rearrangements were classified as non-productive. CDR3 was defined by IMGT convention, running from the second conserved V-encoded cysteine to the conserved J-encoded phenylalanine. Sequences without an unambiguous match to a single V gene segment were excluded from the earlier analysis of about 600 of the donors. In an earlier analysis of 587 of the donors, a V segment was called functional when productive rearrangements were above 56.7%, and segregating when the standard deviation between donors exceeded 5%. To diagnose cytomegalovirus status from the catalog of TCR beta chain sequences, a statistical classification framework was built. V and J gene assignment, in a later analysis, came from comparing TCR nucleotide sequences with IMGT/GENE-DB human TR gene sequences. Using the TCRdist pipeline, a later analysis assigned CDR3 sequences along with most-parsimonious VDJ recombination scenarios. In a later analysis, each TCR beta chain was defined by its CDR3 amino acid sequence together with its V-gene family, and reads without a unique V-gene family were excluded. A later analysis removed 500 to 650 highly shared, low-generation-probability nucleotide sequences to deal with suspected cross-contamination and a sequencing artifact. In a later analysis, a clonal expansion index for each public chain was calculated from normalized within-repertoire ranks of inferred template counts. Generation probabilities in a later analysis came from a VDJ recombination model fitted to out-of-frame rearrangements, and those results were checked against IGoR. A later analysis scored TCR-TCR, TCR-HLA and TCR-CMV co-occurrence with hypergeometric tests, applying a repertoire-size bias correction to TCR pairs. False discovery rates were estimated in a later analysis by permuting HLA or CMV assignments 20 times. In a later analysis, co-occurring TCRs were grouped with DBSCAN, and TCRdist sequence similarity was added when clustering was performed within HLA-allele-positive subsets. For co-occurrence clustering, repertoires with fewer than 30,000 or more than 120,000 public chains were excluded, along with roughly 5 repertoires with anomalous nucleotide sharing. Drawn from immuneACCESS, this table holds only the in-frame rearrangements with V and J called that TCRdb kept. Clones are partly lost; checked studies trace under half to an unresolved V gene and leave the rest unexplained. Clone size and the V and J calls come from that table; the DNA yielded D and trimming. The sample records some 140,000 clones, roughly 74% of which are singletons. Approximately 2.6% of the sample belongs to the ten largest clones.

This specimen comes from a study of cytomegalovirus exposure and HLA in healthy donors (dated by TCRdb to the late 2010s). Background for the entire study: According to an earlier analysis of a few hundred of the donors, 150 million to 200 million T cells yielded roughly 100 million unique TCR beta sequences and about 300 Gb of sequence data. Several DR-DQ haplotypes were handled as single units for association and clustering, since linkage in the cohort was strong. To decide whether each TCR beta V gene segment behaved as functional or pseudogenic, an earlier analysis of some 570 of the donors relied on high-throughput TCR beta sequencing. On average, around 240,000 unique TCR beta nucleotide sequences were sequenced per donor among 398 genotyped donors of the cohort, with around 19% of those sequences being non-productive. A later analysis re-analyzed previously published TCR beta repertoires from approximately 700 donors and added high-resolution HLA genotyping to study TCR occurrence patterns. The study aimed to test whether cataloging public T cell receptors could reveal signatures of past pathogen exposure. Of the approximately 400 genotyped donors, about 80% fell in the genetic ancestry cluster associated with self-reported Caucasian donors. Typing coverage varied by locus: about 620-640 donors for A, B, C, DRB1 and DQB1; more than 500 for DQA1; more than 600 for DPA1; approximately 490 for DPB1. Alongside the repertoire data, information on donor age, sex, ethnicity and CMV serostatus was compiled. The T cell repertoires of 700 or so subjects were profiled by immunosequencing and related to cytomegalovirus serostatus. All discovery cohort repertoires had been generated on a single sequencing platform. An early release that covered about 600 HLA-typed donors contained 300 to 350 gigabases of sequencing data and approximately 85 million unique TCR sequences. Both class I and class II loci were covered by HLA typing, at four-digit resolution. Along with the approximately 700-subject first cohort, a separate validation cohort of over a hundred different subjects was used. A later genetic analysis used genome-wide SNP genotypes for about three fifths of the 666 donors, treating that subset as a discovery cohort. Rather than drawing on any new phenotypic data, the later analysis identified candidate immune exposures from TCR beta sequences and the way those sequences occurred across donors. High-throughput TCR immunosequencing, statistical association of individual TCRs with disease status, and machine learning were combined to predict cytomegalovirus infection status.

The study at large found these results: An earlier analysis of approximately 530 of the donors showed that most TCR beta V segments appeared in productive rearrangements either about 87% or about 30% of the time, which broadly matched IMGT annotations. Correlated functional status among segregating V segments might be attributable to linkage disequilibrium, but an unknown experimental factor could not be ruled out. Specific HLA alleles were associated with 18,000 or so TCR beta sequences at a false discovery rate of 0.05 in a later analysis. Compared with equally common non-associated chains, HLA-associated TCR beta chains in a later analysis were more clonally expanded and had lower generation probabilities. Most TCR sequences were observed very rarely across donors, whereas some public TCRs were present in many individuals. The presence/absence analyses assumed that sequencing depth was roughly uniform across donors, and that assumption may not be true. In vitro tests confirmed that a few of the cytomegalovirus-associated TCR beta chains recognize cytomegalovirus antigens. In this cohort, only TCR beta chains were sequenced, and detectable features were limited by the absence of alpha or paired-chain data. A later analysis reported that several top co-occurrence clusters appeared linked to parvovirus B19, influenza, CMV and Epstein-Barr virus. The only immune exposure information available for the cohort was CMV serostatus. A cluster of highly shared sequence variants was judged likely to be a technical artifact of the sequencing pipeline. A further reported finding was that TCR beta sequences accurately predicted the HLA-A and HLA-B alleles for most subjects in the first cohort. HLA typing was unavailable for some donors at each locus, so association tests used only the typed subset. The study gave a list of under 200 TCR beta chains associated with cytomegalovirus. Some IMGT-functional V segments, including TRBV6-2 and TRBV6-3, could not be told apart with the 87-base-pair reads, so those segments were excluded. Some 16 rarely observed V segments, including chromosome 9 orphons, were excluded from the earlier analysis of a few hundred of the donors because counts were too low. In a later analysis, the rate of TCR association differed among HLA loci, with DRB1 alleles having the most associated TCRs and HLA-C alleles having the fewest. The authors suggested that the approach could potentially be generalized to other disease states and immunological phenotypes. When HLA alleles, especially DR and DQ, strongly co-occurred, attributing TCR associations to individual alleles was difficult. Most CMV-associated TCR beta chains appeared to be HLA-restricted in a later analysis, and the HLA associations seemed to be driven largely by CMV exposure. A later genetic analysis associated a missense DCLRE1C variant with V-gene and J-gene trimming of TCR beta chains, and an independent cohort replicated the association. Cytomegalovirus status was reported to be diagnosed by the classifier with high specificity and sensitivity in both the original and validation cohorts. In a later genetic analysis, fewer N-insertions in productive TCRs were reported among donors in an Asian-associated ancestry cluster than the approximately 670-donor mean.

V is clipped by 6 bases and J by 0 bases, and the sequence between their germline boundaries is 11 bases long. The CDR3 covers 14 residues, taking in both the cysteine and the phenylalanine. Just the 42-base CDR3 DNA is kept, in frame starting at base 1. The germline V gene specifies SNHLY as CDR1 and FYNNEI as CDR2. The cohort comprised some 700 healthy bone marrow donors. At the time of sampling, every cohort member was nominally healthy, though immune exposures that went unrecorded were likely present. The donor tested CMV seronegative, placing the donor among the 350 to 400 seronegative members of the cohort. A peripheral blood sample was provided by each donor, and peripheral blood mononuclear cells were used for TCR beta sequencing. Genomic DNA was extracted from the blood cell samples with the Qiagen DNeasy Blood Extraction Kit.

The sequence came from a man in his late teens or twenties in good health and CMV-seronegative. The sample taken for sequencing was PBMCs. The V gene is TRBV2 and the J gene is TRBJ1-1; no confident D gene assignment can be made. The CDR3: CASRSSYMNTEAFF. The DNA sequence follows: TGTGCCAGCAGGTCTTCTTATATGAACACTGAAGCTTTCTTT.